This T cell receptor (beta chain) derives from a study of blood T cell repertoires in COVID-19. Study at large: The analysed material was cDNA or gDNA that came from T cells, B-cell-depleted T cells, or PBMCs.

Clones were sequenced by immunoSEQ multiplex PCR, and TCRdb holds only the in-frame ones, with some missing. The table has about 190,000 clones, roughly 80% seen once. In germline, CDR1 is SGHNT, CDR2 YYREEE (reference sequence). V was shortened by 0 bases and J by 0 bases, with 10 bases between the two germline ends. The CDR3 consists of 16 residues. The clonotype was recovered from a woman in her twenties or thirties who had recovered from COVID-19. The V and J genes are TRBV5-4 and TRBJ1-3; D is possibly TRBD1 (6 bases). The sample was PBMCs or T cells enriched from blood (not recorded which). CDR3 DNA: TGTGCCAGCAGCTTGGACCGAGGGGGCTCTGGAAACACCATATATTTT. It codes for CASSLDRGGSGNTIYF. Based on the CDR3 plus reference TRBV5-4 and TRBJ1-3, the full variable domain is ETGVTQSPTHLIKTRGQQVTLRCSSQSGHNTVSWYQQALGQGPQFIFQYYREEENGRGNFPPRFSGLQFPNYSSELNVNALELDDSALYLCASSLDRGGSGNTIYFGEGSWLTVV.